Included here is one TCR beta chain sequence, with context. Its antigen remains undetermined. Base-call qualities are not available, and no considerably larger clone is one nucleotide away. The sample comes from a study of T-cell reconstitution after alpha-beta-depleted transplantation in children (dated by TCRdb to 2016 to 2017). About the study as a whole: Using TCR repertoire profiling, the study followed T-cell immune reconstitution in a quantitative way in children after TCRalphabeta/CD19-depleted allogeneic hematopoietic cell transplantation. General conclusions and limits of the study: In some patients, the high TCRbeta diversity seen at day 60 was put down to recipient T cells and intrathymic progenitors that had survived conditioning. Over subsequent months, a decline in hyperexpanded clone frequencies was noted, and after one year, T-cell counts and TCRbeta diversity were mostly ascribed to newly produced T cells. The apparently early recovery of alphabetaT-cell counts about two months after transplant reportedly depended on only several hundred rapidly expanded clones that came from non-depleted graft cells.

The library was produced with PCR. For sequencing, an Illumina HiSeq 2500 was employed. To normalize quantification of the TCRbeta repertoire, the TCR libraries were built with molecular barcoding that relied on unique molecular identifiers. TCRdb handled the public reads itself, with Q25 trimming in fastp and clone calling in MiXCR, and kept productive beta chains. Merged by CDR3 protein, the rows form single entries marked with the most common genes and DNA. For this sample there are hundreds of thousands of distinct CDR3 sequences; 15% to 20% appear just once. In total, the top ten clones hold about 32% of the sample. Taken with the paper, the label for treatment or condition translates to: allogeneic hematopoietic cell transplantation with graft depleted of TCRalphabeta T cells and CD19 B cells. TCRalphabeta/CD19-depleted allogeneic hematopoietic cell grafts were given to the transplant recipients, all of whom were children.

Including cysteine and phenylalanine, the CDR3 has 12 amino acids. The CDR3 DNA has 36 bases and is translated from base 1. The germline V gene (reference sequence) gives CDR1 as SEHNR and CDR2 as FQNEAQ. Between the V and J ends, shortened by 4 bases and 4 bases respectively, the junction contains 8 bases. The source was PBMCs, mostly from graft donor cells, collected 360 days after TCRalphabeta/CD19-depleted stem cell transplant. The sequence was collected from a boy under two years old who had a stem cell transplant for Wiskott-Aldrich syndrome, so the T cells may come from the graft donor. The V and J segments used are TRBV7-9 and TRBJ2-7; the D gene remains uncertain. The encoded CDR3 is CASSYVRYEQYF. The DNA sequence reads TGTGCCAGCAGCTACGTGAGGTACGAGCAGTACTTC.